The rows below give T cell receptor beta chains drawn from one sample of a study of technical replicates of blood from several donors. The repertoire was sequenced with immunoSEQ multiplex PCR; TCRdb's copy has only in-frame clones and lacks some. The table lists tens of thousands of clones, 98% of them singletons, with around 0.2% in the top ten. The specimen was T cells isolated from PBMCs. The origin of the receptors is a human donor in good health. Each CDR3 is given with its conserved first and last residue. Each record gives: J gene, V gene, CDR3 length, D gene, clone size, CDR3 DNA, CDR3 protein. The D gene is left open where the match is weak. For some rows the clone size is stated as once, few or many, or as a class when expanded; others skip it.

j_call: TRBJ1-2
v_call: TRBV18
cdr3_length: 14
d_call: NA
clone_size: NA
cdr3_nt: TGTGCCAGCTCACCCCCAGACAGGAACTATGGCTACACCTTC
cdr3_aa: CASSPPDRNYGYTF

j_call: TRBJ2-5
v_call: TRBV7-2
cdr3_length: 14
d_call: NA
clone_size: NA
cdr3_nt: TGTGCCAGCAGCTTGAGGGCCGGGGGAGAGACCCAGTACTTC
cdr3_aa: CASSLRAGGETQYF

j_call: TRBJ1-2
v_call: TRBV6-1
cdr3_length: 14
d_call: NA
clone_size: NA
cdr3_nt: TGTGCCAGCATACGCGGGGGCCCCAACTATGGCTACACCTTC
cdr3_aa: CASIRGGPNYGYTF

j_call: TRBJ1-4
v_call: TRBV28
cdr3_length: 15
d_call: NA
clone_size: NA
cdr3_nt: TGTGCCACCACTGAGGGGGAGCAAACTAATGAAAAACTGTTTTTT
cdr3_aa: CATTEGEQTNEKLFF

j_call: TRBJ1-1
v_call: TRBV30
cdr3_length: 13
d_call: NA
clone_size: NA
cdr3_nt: TGTGCCTGGACTCGAAACTTGAACACTGAAGCTTTCTTT
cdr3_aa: CAWTRNLNTEAFF

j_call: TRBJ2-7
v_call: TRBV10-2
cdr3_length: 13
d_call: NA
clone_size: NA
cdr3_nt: TGCGCCAGCAGTGAAAGCCAGGTGGGCGAGCAGTACTTC
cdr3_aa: CASSESQVGEQYF

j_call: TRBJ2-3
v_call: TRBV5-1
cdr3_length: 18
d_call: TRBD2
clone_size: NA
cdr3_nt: TGCGCCAGCAAAATTTTGGGGGGCGAAGCGGGAGGGGCAGATACGCAGTATTTT
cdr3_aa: CASKILGGEAGGADTQYF

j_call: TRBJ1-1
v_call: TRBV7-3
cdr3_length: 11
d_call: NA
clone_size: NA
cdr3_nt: TGTGCCAGCACCCGCGGTCTTGAAGCTTTCTTT
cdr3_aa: CASTRGLEAFF

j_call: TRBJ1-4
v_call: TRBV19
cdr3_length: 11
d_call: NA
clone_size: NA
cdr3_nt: TGTGCCAGCGGGGCTAATGAAAAACTGTTTTTT
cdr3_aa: CASGANEKLFF

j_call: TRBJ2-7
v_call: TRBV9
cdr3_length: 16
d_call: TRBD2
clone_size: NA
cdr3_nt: TGTGCCAGCAGCCACACTCTAGCGGGAGGGCCTAACGAGCAGTACTTC
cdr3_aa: CASSHTLAGGPNEQYF

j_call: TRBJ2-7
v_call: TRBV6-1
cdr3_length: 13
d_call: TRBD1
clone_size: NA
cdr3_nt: TGTGCCAGCATAGTCGGGACAGGCTACGAGCAGTACTTC
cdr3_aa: CASIVGTGYEQYF

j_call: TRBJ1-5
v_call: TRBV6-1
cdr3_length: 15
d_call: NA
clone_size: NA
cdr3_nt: TGTGCCAGCAGTGAATGGAGGTGGGGGGTGGGGCCCCAGCATTTT
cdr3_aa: CASSEWRWGVGPQHF

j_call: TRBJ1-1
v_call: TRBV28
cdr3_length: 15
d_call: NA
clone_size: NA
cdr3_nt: TGTGCCAGCAGTTCCGTGGAGGCGTCGGGGACTGAAGCTTTCTTT
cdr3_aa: CASSSVEASGTEAFF

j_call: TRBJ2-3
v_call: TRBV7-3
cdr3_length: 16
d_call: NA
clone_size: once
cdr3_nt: TGTGCCAGCAGCCCCTTGATCCGGGGGTCCACAGATACGCAGTATTTT
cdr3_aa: CASSPLIRGSTDTQYF

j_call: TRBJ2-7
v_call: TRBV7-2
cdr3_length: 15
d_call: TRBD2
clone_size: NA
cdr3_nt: TGTGCCAGCAGCTTTAGCTCTAGCGGGATCTACGAGCAGTACTTC
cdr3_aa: CASSFSSSGIYEQYF

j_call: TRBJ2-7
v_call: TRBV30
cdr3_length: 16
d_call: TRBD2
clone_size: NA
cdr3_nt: TGTGCCTGGAGGAATGAGGGGCTAGCGGGAGTTCACGAGCAGTACTTC
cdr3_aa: CAWRNEGLAGVHEQYF

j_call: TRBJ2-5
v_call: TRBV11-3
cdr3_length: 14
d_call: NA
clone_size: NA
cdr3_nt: TGTGCCAGCAGCTCCGGAGATTACCAAGAGACCCAGTACTTC
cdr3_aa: CASSSGDYQETQYF

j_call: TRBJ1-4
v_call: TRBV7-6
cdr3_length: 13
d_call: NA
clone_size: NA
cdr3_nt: TGTGCCAGCTCCGGCAGGGATAATGAAAAACTGTTTTTT
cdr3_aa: CASSGRDNEKLFF

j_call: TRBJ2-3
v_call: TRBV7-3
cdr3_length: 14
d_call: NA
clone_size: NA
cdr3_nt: TGTGCCAGCAGCGAGTTGACTTACACAGATACGCAGTATTTT
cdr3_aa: CASSELTYTDTQYF

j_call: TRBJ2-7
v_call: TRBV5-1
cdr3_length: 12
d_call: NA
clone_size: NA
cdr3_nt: TGCGCCAGCAGCGGGAGCGGCTACGAGCAGTACTTC
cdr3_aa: CASSGSGYEQYF

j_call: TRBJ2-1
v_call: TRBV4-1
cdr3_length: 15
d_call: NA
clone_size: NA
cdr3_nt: TGCGCCAGCAGGCTTGTCGGGAAGCCCTACAATGAGCAGTTCTTC
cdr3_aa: CASRLVGKPYNEQFF

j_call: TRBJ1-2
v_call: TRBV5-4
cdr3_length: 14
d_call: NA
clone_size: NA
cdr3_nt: TGTGCCAGCAGCTTGGAAGGAGGGCCCTATGGCTACACCTTC
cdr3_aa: CASSLEGGPYGYTF

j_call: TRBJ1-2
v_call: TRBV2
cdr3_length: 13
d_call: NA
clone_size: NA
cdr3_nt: TGTGCCAGCAGTGAACAGTTAAACTATGGCTACACCTTC
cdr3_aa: CASSEQLNYGYTF

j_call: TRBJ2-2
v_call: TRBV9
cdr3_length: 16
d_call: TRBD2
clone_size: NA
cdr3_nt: TGTGCCAGCAGCCCCCGGGGAGGGCTTGAACCCGGGGAGCTGTTTTTT
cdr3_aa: CASSPRGGLEPGELFF

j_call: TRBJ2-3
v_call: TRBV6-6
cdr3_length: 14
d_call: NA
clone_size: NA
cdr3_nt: TGTGCCAGCAGTTACGAGGGGGGCACAGATACGCAGTATTTT
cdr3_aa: CASSYEGGTDTQYF

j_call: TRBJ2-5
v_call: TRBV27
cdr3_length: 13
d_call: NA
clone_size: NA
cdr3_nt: TGTGCCAGCAGTGCAGGGGGGAGGGAGACCCAGTACTTC
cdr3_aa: CASSAGGRETQYF

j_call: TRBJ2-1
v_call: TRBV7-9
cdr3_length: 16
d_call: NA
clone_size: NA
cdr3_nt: TGTGCCAGCAGCTTAGCGCGTTCTACAACGGGGAATGAGCAGTTCTTC
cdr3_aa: CASSLARSTTGNEQFF

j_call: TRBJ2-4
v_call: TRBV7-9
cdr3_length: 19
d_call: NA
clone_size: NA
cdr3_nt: TGTGCCAGCAGCTTAATTGCAGGCCCCGTTTTGCTAGCCAAAAACATTCAGTACTTC
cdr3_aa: CASSLIAGPVLLAKNIQYF

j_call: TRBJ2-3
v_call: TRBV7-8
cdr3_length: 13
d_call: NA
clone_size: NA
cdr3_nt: TGTGCCAGCAGCTTAGCGGTGGGCGTCGCGCAGTATTTT
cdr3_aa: CASSLAVGVAQYF

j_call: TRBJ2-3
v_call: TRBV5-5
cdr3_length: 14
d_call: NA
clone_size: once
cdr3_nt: TGTGCCAGCAGCTTGGTTTCGCGTGCAGATACGCAGTATTTT
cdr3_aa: CASSLVSRADTQYF

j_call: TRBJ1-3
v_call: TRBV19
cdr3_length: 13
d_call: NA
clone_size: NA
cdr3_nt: TGTGCCAGCAGGGTCGCGGGAGGAAACACCATATATTTT
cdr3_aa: CASRVAGGNTIYF

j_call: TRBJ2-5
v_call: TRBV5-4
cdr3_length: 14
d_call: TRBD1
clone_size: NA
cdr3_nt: TGTGCCAGCAGCCATAACAGGGGGCAGGAGACCCAGTACTTC
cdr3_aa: CASSHNRGQETQYF

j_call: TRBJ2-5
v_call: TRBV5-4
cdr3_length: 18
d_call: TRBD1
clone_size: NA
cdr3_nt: TGTGCCAGCAGCGCAATGTCTCCGGTTGGACAGGGGAGGGAGACCCAGTACTTC
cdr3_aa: CASSAMSPVGQGRETQYF

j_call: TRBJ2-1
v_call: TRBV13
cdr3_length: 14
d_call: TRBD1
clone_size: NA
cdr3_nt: TGTGCCAGCAGCTCGCCGGGACAGGGGAATGAGCAGTTCTTC
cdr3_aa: CASSSPGQGNEQFF

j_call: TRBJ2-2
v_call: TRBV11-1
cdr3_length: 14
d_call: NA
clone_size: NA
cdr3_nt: TGTGCCAGCAGCTTATTACGGTACACCGGGGAGCTGTTTTTT
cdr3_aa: CASSLLRYTGELFF

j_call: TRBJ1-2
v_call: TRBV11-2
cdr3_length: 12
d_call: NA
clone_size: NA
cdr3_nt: TGTGCCAGCAGCTTAGGGCGGGATGGCTACACCTTC
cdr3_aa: CASSLGRDGYTF

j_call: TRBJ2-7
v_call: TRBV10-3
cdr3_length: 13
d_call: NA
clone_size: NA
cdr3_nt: TGTGCCATCAGTGGGGTACAGGGCTACGAGCAGTACTTC
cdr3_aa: CAISGVQGYEQYF

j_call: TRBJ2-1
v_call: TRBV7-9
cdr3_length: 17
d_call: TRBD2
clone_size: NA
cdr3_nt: TGTGCCAGCAGCGAACGGTGGGGGACTAGCGGAGACAATGAGCAGTTCTTC
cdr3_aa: CASSERWGTSGDNEQFF

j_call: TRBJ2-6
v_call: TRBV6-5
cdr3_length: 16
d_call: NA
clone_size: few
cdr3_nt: TGTGCCAGCAGTTACGAAGGCGGCTCTGGGGCCAACGTCCTGACTTTC
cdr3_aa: CASSYEGGSGANVLTF

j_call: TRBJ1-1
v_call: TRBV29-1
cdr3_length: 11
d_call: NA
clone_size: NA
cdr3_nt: TGCAGCGTTGAATGGGGCAGGGAAGCTTTCTTT
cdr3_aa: CSVEWGREAFF

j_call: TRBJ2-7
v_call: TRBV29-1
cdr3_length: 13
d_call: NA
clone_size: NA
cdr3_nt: TGCAGCGTTGAAGCAGGCAGCTCCTACGAGCAGTACTTC
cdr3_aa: CSVEAGSSYEQYF

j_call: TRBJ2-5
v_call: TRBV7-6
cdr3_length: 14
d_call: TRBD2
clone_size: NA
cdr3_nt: TGTGCCAGCAGCTTGACTAGCGGCCAAGAGACCCAGTACTTC
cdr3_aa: CASSLTSGQETQYF

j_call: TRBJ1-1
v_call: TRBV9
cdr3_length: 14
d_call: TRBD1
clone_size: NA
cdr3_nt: TGTGCCAGCAGCCCCGGACAGGGAGGCACTGAAGCTTTCTTT
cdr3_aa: CASSPGQGGTEAFF

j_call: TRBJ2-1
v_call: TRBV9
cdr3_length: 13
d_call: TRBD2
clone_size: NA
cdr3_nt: TGTGCCAGCAGCGCACTAGCGGGTTATGAGCAGTTCTTC
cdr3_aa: CASSALAGYEQFF

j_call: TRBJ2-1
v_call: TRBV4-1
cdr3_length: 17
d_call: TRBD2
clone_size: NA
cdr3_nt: TGCGCCAGCAGCCAAGATATCGAGCGGGAGGCCTACAATGAGCAGTTCTTC
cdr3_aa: CASSQDIEREAYNEQFF

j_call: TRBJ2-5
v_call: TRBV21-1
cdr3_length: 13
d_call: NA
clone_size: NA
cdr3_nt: TGTGCCAGCAGATCAACTAGCGGGGGGCCCCAGTACTTC
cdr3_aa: CASRSTSGGPQYF

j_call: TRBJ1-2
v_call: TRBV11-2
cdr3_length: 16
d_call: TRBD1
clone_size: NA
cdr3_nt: TGTGCCAGCAGCGCCGAACCCGGGACAGGAGGCTATGGCTACACCTTC
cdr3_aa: CASSAEPGTGGYGYTF

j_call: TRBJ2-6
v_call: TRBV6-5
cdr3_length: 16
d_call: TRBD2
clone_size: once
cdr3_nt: TGTGCCAGCAGTTACATCGGGGGGGCTGGGGCCAACGTCCTGACTTTC
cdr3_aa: CASSYIGGAGANVLTF

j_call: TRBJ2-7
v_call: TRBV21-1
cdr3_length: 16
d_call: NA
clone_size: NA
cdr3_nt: TGTGCCAGCAGACCGGGACAGCAGTCGGGGATCCACGAGCAGTACTTC
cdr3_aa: CASRPGQQSGIHEQYF

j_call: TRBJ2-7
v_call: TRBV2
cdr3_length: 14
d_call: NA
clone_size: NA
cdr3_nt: TGTGCCAGCAGTCCCGGGACTGCACCCTACGAGCAGTACTTC
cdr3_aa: CASSPGTAPYEQYF

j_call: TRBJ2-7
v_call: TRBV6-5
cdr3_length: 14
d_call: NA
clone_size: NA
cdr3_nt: TGTGCCAGCAGTACTCCGGGACAAGTTTACGAGCAGTACTTC
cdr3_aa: CASSTPGQVYEQYF

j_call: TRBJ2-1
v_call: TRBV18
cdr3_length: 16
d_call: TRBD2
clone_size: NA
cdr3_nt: TGTGCCAGCTCCCAAGGCGGGGGGCCCTCCTACAATGAGCAGTTCTTC
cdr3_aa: CASSQGGGPSYNEQFF

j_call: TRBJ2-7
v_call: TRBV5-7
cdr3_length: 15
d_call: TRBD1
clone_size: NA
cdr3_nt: TGTGCCAGCAGCTTGGACAGGGGGACGTACTACGAGCAGTACTTC
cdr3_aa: CASSLDRGTYYEQYF

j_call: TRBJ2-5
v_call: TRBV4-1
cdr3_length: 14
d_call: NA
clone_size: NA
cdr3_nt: TGCGCCAGCACCCAAAGGACGGGGCAAGAGACCCAGTACTTC
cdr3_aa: CASTQRTGQETQYF

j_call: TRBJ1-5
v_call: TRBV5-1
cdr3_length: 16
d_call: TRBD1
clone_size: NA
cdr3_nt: TGCGCCAGCAGCTTTGAAGGGACAGCGGATCATCAGCCCCAGCATTTT
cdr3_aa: CASSFEGTADHQPQHF

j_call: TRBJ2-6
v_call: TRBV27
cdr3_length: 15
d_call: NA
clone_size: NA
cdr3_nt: TGTGCCAGCAGTGTTAGTGGAGAGGGGGCCAACGTCCTGACTTTC
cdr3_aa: CASSVSGEGANVLTF

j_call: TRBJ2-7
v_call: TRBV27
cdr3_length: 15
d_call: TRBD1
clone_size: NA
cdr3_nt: TGTGCCAGCAGTTTCCAGTGGACAGGCCCCTACGAGCAGTACTTC
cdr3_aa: CASSFQWTGPYEQYF

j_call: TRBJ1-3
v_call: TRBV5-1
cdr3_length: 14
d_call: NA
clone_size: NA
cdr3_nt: TGCGCCAGCAGCTCGGACAGCTCTGGAAACACCATATATTTT
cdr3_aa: CASSSDSSGNTIYF